These T cell receptor beta chains were read from a single sample in a study of cytotoxic CD8 clonotypes in ibrutinib-treated CLL. Sequenced by immunoSEQ multiplex PCR; TCRdb stores in-frame clones only, minus some. The sample lists 250,000 to 350,000 clones, about 72% occurring once. This sample comprised PBMCs, obtained at disease progression, from a patient treated with ibrutinib. These receptors all come from a human donor with chronic lymphocytic leukemia. The CDR3 runs from the conserved cysteine through the conserved F or W. The D gene is left open where the match is weak. Clone size, where shown, is once, few, many, or a class for clones that have expanded.

>NA|TRBV14|TRBD1|TRBJ2-5
TGTGCCAGCAGCCAAGGACGGACAGGTGATCAAGAGACCCAGTACTTC
CASSQGRTGDQETQYF
>NA|TRBV11-3|NA|TRBJ1-1
TGTGCCAGCAGCTTAGAGAGGTGGGGAGTGGGAACTGAAGCTTTCTTT
CASSLERWGVGTEAFF
>NA|TRBV5-1|NA|TRBJ2-6
TGCGCCAGCAACACCTCTGGGGCCAACGTCCTGACTTTC
CASNTSGANVLTF
>NA|TRBV28|NA|TRBJ2-1
TGTGCCAGCAGCTCCGGGTTGGAGTACAATGAGCAGTTCTTC
CASSSGLEYNEQFF
>few|TRBV6-4|TRBD1|TRBJ2-6
TGTGCCAGCAGGGAGGGGACAGGGGCAACTGGGGCCAACGTCCTGACTTTC
CASREGTGATGANVLTF
>NA|TRBV29-1|NA|TRBJ2-1
TGCAGCGTTGTTGAGACGGTATACAATGAGCAGTTCTTC
CSVVETVYNEQFF
>NA|TRBV5-1|NA|TRBJ2-7
TGCGCCAGCAGCTTGGGGGCTAGCTACGAGCAGTACTTC
CASSLGASYEQYF
>NA|TRBV10-1|TRBD2|TRBJ2-7
TGCGCCAGCAGCGAGGGCCTAGCGGGGGCCTCCTACGAGCAGTACTTC
CASSEGLAGASYEQYF
>few|TRBV5-4|TRBD2|TRBJ2-7
TGTGCCAGCAGCCACCGCCTTAGCGGGAGTTACGAGCAGTACTTC
CASSHRLSGSYEQYF
>NA|TRBV7-3|TRBD1|TRBJ2-2
TGTGCCAGCAGCTTAAGCCTGGGACAGGCGAACACCGGGGAGCTGTTTTTT
CASSLSLGQANTGELFF
>NA|TRBV10-1|NA|TRBJ2-5
TGCGCCAGCAGTGAACGGTGGAACCAAGAGACCCAGTACTTC
CASSERWNQETQYF
>NA|TRBV9|NA|TRBJ1-1
TGTGCCAGCAGCGCCCTGAGTTTTGGTGGCACTGAAGCTTTCTTT
CASSALSFGGTEAFF
>NA|TRBV27|NA|TRBJ2-7
TGTGCCAGCAGTAACCGACTCGCTGCCGAGCAGTACTTC
CASSNRLAAEQYF
>few|TRBV6-5|NA|TRBJ1-2
TGTGCCAGCAGTTACTACAGGAACTATGGCTACACCTTC
CASSYYRNYGYTF
>NA|TRBV18|TRBD2|TRBJ2-7
TGTGCCAGCTCACCAGGTCGACTAGCGGGAGTAATGAAGTCCTACGAGCAGTACTTC
CASSPGRLAGVMKSYEQYF
>NA|TRBV10-1|NA|TRBJ2-2
TGCGCCAGCAGTGAGTCGGTACGGAACACCGGGGAGCTGTTTTTT
CASSESVRNTGELFF
>NA|TRBV7-6|TRBD1|TRBJ2-3
TGTGCCAGCAGCCTAGGGGGCCTCTCAGATACGCAGTATTTT
CASSLGGLSDTQYF
>few|TRBV18|NA|TRBJ2-7
TGTGCCAGCTCACCAGCCCGGACGAACTACGAGCAGTACTTC
CASSPARTNYEQYF
>few|TRBV5-1|NA|TRBJ1-4
TGCGCCAGCAGCTTGGGTTTAGGCGAAAAACTGTTTTTT
CASSLGLGEKLFF
>NA|TRBV5-1|TRBD2|TRBJ2-7
TGCGCCAGCAGCTTGCTAGCGGGAGGGCTGTACGAGCAGTACTTC
CASSLLAGGLYEQYF
>NA|TRBV10-1|NA|TRBJ1-2
TGCGCCAGCAGTGAGTCAGGGGTCCATGGCTACACCTTC
CASSESGVHGYTF
>once|TRBV15|TRBD2|TRBJ2-3
TGTGCCACCAGCAAGGGGACTAGCGGGAGCACAGATACGCAGTATTTT
CATSKGTSGSTDTQYF
>few|TRBV10-3|NA|TRBJ1-1
TGTGCCATCAGTGGACCGGTTGAAGCTTTCTTT
CAISGPVEAFF
>NA|TRBV7-9|NA|TRBJ2-2
TGTGCCAGCAGCTTACTCCCAGGGTCGAACACCGGGGAGCTGTTTTTT
CASSLLPGSNTGELFF
>few|TRBV5-1|NA|TRBJ1-6
TGCGCCAGCAGCTTGGGGCCAGCGAAGTATAATTCACCCCTCCACTTT
CASSLGPAKYNSPLHF
>NA|TRBV19|NA|TRBJ1-5
TGTGCCAGTAGTATTCGGGGGAGAAATCAGCCCCAGCATTTT
CASSIRGRNQPQHF
>NA|TRBV19|NA|TRBJ1-3
TGTGCCAGTAGTATAAGGGGCGCTGGAGCCTCTGGAAACACCATATATTTT
CASSIRGAGASGNTIYF
>NA|TRBV7-2|NA|TRBJ2-7
TGTGCCAGCAGCCCCGGACAGACCTACGAGCAGTACTTC
CASSPGQTYEQYF
>NA|TRBV11-3|NA|TRBJ1-1
TGTGCCAGCAGCTTAGGGGGGGTACAGGGTGAAGCTTTCTTT
CASSLGGVQGEAFF
>NA|TRBV5-1|NA|TRBJ2-7
TGCGCCAGCAGCTCGGGACTTTCGGGCTACGAGCAGTACTTC
CASSSGLSGYEQYF
>once|TRBV2|TRBD1|TRBJ2-7
TGTGCCAGCAGCCAAAGGGGAGAGTCGAGGGGGCCATACTTC
CASSQRGESRGPYF
>NA|TRBV7-6|NA|TRBJ2-1
TGTGCCAGCAGCCCAATGGAGTGGGGTGAGCAGTTCTTC
CASSPMEWGEQFF
>NA|TRBV4-3|TRBD1|TRBJ1-5
TGCGCCAGCAGCCAGGACGACAGGGATAGCAATCAGCCCCAGCATTTT
CASSQDDRDSNQPQHF
>NA|TRBV5-1|TRBD2|TRBJ2-7
TGCGCCAGCAGCCCGGTGGCTAGCGGGGGGGGTGGAGGAGAGCAGTACTTC
CASSPVASGGGGGEQYF
>NA|TRBV9|NA|TRBJ1-1
TGTGCCAGCGCAGGGGACATGAACACTGAAGCTTTCTTT
CASAGDMNTEAFF
>few|TRBV2|NA|TRBJ1-4
TGTGCCAGCAGTGACAGGGCCGCAACTAATGAAAAACTGTTTTTT
CASSDRAATNEKLFF
>NA|TRBV15|TRBD1|TRBJ1-6
TGTGCCACCAGCAGGTGGGACAGGATTTATAATTCACCCCTCCACTTT
CATSRWDRIYNSPLHF
>NA|TRBV7-3|TRBD1|TRBJ2-3
TGTGCCAGCAGCCCGTACCGGACAGGGGCAGATACGCAGTATTTT
CASSPYRTGADTQYF
>few|TRBV25-1|NA|TRBJ1-5
TGTGCCAGCAGTGATTGGGGCGGGCAGCCCCAGCATTTT
CASSDWGGQPQHF
>NA|TRBV12-5|NA|TRBJ2-3
TGTGCTAGTGGTTTGGTACACAAATCGGCAGGGGAGAGGTATCGAAAACCCACAGATACGCAGTATTTT
CASGLVHKSAGERYRKPTDTQYF
>NA|TRBV5-8|TRBD1|TRBJ2-7
TGTGCCAGCAGCTCCACCGGGACAGGGTTTTTAGGCGAGCAGTACTTC
CASSSTGTGFLGEQYF
>few|TRBV7-9|NA|TRBJ1-2
TGTGCCAGCAGCCCCATCCTCTATGGCTACACCTTC
CASSPILYGYTF
>NA|TRBV29-1|NA|TRBJ2-3
TGCAGCGTGTCTACCGTCGTCTCGGGGAGCTCAGATACGCAGTATTTT
CSVSTVVSGSSDTQYF
>NA|TRBV27|TRBD2|TRBJ2-5
TGTGCCAGCAGTACGACTAGCGTGGAGACCCAGTACTTC
CASSTTSVETQYF
>few|TRBV7-2|TRBD1|TRBJ2-1
TGTGCCAGCAGTTCTCTTCTGGATCTCGGACAGGTTGGTGAGCAGTTCTTC
CASSSLLDLGQVGEQFF
>NA|TRBV29-1|NA|TRBJ1-2
TGCAGCGTTGAGCAGGACTATGGCTACACCTTC
CSVEQDYGYTF
>NA|TRBV9|NA|TRBJ2-1
TGTGCCAGCAGCCCCTGGGCTAGCGAGTACAATGAGCAGTTCTTC
CASSPWASEYNEQFF
>NA|TRBV2|TRBD2|TRBJ2-7
TGTGCCAGCATCTGGACTAGCGGGGACTACGAGCAGTACTTC
CASIWTSGDYEQYF